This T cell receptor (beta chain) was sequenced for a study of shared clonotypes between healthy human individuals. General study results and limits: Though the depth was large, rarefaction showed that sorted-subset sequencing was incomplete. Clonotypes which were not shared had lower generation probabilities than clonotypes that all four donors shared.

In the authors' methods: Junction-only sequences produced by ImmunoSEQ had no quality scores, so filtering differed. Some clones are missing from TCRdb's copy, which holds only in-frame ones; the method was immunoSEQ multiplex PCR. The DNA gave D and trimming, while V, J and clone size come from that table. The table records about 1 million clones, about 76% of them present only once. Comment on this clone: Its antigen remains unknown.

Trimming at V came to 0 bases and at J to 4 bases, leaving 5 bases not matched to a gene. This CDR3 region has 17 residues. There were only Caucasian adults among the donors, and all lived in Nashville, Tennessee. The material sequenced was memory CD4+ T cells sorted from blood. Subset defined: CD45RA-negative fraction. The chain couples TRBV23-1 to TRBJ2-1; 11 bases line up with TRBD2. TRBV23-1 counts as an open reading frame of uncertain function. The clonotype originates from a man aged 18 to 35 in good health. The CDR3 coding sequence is TGCGCCAGCAGTCAATCGTTCGGGACTAGCGGTTACAATGAGCAGTTCTTC. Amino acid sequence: CASSQSFGTSGYNEQFF.